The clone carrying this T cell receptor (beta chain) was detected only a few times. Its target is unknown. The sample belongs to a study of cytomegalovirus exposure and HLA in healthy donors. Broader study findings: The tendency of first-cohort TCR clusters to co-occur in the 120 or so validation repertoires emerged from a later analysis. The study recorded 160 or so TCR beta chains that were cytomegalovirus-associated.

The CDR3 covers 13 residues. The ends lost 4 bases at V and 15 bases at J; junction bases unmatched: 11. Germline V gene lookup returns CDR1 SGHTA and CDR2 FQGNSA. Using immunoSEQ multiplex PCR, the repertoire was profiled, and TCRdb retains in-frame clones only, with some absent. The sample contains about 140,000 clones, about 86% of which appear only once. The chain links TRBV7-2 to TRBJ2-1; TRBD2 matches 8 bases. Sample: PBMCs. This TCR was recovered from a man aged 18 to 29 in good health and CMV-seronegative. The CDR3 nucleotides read TGTGCCAGCAGCTCGCCGACTAGCGAGTTGCGGTTCTTC. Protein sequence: CASSSPTSELRFF.